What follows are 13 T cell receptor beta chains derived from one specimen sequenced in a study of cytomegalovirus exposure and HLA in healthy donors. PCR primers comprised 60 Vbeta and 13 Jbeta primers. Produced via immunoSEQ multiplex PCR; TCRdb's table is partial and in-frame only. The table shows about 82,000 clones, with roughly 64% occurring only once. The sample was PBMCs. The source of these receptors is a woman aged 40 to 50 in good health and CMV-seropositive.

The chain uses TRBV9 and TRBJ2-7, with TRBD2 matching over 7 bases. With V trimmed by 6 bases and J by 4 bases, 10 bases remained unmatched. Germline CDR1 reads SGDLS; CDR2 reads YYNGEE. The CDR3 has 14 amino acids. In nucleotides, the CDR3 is TGTGCCAGCAATTTTGATGGTAGCGGGTACGAGCAGTACTTC. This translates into CASNFDGSGYEQYF. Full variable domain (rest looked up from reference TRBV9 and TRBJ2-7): DSGVTQTPKHLITATGQRVTLRCSPRSGDLSVYWYQQSLDQGLQFLIQYYNGEERAKGNILERFSAQQFPDLHSELNLSSLELGDSALYFCASNFDGSGYEQYFGPGTRLTVT.

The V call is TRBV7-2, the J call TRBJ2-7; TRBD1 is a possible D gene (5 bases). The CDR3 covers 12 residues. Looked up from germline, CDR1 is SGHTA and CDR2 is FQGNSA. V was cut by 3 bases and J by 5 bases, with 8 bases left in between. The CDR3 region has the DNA TGTGCCAGCAGCTTTGTAGGGGACGAGCAGTACTTC. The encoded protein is CASSFVGDEQYF.

CDR3 DNA: TGTGCCAGCAGTTACAACAGGGTTCTGGGCGAGCAGTACTTC. This translates into CASSYNRVLGEQYF. This chain uses TRBV6-6 with TRBJ2-7; D possibly corresponds to TRBD1 (6 bases). Trimming pared 2 bases from V and 6 bases from J, leaving 14 bases between. CDR3 length equals 14 residues. CDR1 and CDR2 (germline): MNHNY, SVGAGI (reference sequence).

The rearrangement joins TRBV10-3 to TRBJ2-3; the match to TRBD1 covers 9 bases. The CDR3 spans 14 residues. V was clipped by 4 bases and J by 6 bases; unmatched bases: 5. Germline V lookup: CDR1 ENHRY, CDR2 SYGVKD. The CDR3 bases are TGTGCCATCAGTGGGGACAGGGTCAAGGATACGCAGTATTTT. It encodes CAISGDRVKDTQYF.

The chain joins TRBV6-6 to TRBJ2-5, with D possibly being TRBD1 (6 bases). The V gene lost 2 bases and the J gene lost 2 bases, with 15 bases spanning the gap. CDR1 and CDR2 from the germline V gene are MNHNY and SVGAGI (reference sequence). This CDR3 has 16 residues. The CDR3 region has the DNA TGTGCCAGCAGTTACCCTGCTTACAGGGATCAAGAGACCCAGTACTTC. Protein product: CASSYPAYRDQETQYF.

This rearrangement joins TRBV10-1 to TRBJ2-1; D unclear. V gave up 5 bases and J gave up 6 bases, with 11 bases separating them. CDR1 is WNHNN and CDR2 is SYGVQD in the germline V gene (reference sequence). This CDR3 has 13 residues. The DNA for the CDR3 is TGCGCCAGCAGTCGTTCAGGCTTCAATGAGCAGTTCTTC. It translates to CASSRSGFNEQFF.

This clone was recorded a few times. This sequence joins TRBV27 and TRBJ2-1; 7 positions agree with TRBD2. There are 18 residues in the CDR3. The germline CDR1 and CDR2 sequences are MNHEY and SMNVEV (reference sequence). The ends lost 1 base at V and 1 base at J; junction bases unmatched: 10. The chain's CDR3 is CASSLYGLAGESYNEQFF. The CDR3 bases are TGTGCCAGCAGTTTATACGGACTGGCGGGAGAGTCCTACAATGAGCAGTTCTTC.

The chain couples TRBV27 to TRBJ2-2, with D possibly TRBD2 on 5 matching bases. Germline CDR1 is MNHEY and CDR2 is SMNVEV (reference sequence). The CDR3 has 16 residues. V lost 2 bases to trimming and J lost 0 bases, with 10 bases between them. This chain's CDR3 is CASSLLRGTNTGELFF. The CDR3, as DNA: TGTGCCAGCAGTTTACTGAGAGGGACGAACACCGGGGAGCTGTTTTTT.

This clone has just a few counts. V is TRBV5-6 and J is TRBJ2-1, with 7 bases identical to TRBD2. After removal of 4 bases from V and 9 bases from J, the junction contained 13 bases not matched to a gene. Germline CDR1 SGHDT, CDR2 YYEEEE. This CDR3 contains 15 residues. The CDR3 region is CASSPMEGRATEQFF. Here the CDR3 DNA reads TGTGCCAGCAGCCCAATGGAGGGGAGGGCCACTGAGCAGTTCTTC.

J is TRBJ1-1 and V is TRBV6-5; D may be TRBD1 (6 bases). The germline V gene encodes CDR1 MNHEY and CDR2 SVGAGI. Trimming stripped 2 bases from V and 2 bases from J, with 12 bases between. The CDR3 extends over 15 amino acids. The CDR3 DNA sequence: TGTGCCAGCAGTTACGGGACGGGGGGCAACACTGAAGCTTTCTTT. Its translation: CASSYGTGGNTEAFF.

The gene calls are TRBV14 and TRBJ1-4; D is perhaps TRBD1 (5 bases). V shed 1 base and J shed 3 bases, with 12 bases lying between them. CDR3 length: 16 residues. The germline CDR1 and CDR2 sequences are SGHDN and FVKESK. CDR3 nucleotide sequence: TGTGCCAGCAGCCAAGTGGGGGGGACGGCTAATGAAAAACTGTTTTTT. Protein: CASSQVGGTANEKLFF.

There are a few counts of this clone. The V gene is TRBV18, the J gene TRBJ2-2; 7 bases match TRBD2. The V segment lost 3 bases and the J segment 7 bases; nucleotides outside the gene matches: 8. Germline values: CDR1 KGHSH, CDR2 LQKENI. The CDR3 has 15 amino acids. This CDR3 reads CASSPGRLADGELFF. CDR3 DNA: TGTGCCAGCTCACCGGGGAGGCTAGCGGACGGGGAGCTGTTTTTT.

CDR3 residues: CASSEMTDQYGYTF. CDR3 in DNA: TGCGCCAGCAGCGAAATGACAGACCAATATGGCTACACCTTC. The chain couples TRBV5-1 to TRBJ1-2; weak D call: TRBD1 (5 bases). There are 14 residues in the CDR3. The germline V gene encodes CDR1 SGHRS and CDR2 YFSETQ. V was shortened by 4 bases and J by 5 bases, with 15 bases between the two germline ends.